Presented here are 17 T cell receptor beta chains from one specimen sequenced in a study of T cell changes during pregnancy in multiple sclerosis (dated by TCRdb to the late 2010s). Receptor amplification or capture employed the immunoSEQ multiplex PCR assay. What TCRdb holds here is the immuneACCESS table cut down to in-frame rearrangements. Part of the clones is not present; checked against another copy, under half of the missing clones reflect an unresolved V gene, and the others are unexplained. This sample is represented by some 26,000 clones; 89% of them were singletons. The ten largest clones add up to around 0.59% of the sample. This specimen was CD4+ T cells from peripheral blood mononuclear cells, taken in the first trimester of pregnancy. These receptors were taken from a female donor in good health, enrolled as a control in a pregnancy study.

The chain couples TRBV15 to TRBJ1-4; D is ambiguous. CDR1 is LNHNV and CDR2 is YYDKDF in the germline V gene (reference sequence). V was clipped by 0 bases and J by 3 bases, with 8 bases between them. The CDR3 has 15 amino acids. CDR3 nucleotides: TGTGCCACCAGCAGAGATGGACTAGCTAATGAAAAACTGTTTTTT. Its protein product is CATSRDGLANEKLFF.

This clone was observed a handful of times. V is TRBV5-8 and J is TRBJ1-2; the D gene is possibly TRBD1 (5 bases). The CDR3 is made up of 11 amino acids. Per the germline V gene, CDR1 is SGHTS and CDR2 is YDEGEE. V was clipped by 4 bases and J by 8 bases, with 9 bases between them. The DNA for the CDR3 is TGTGCCAGCAGCCCTTGGACAGGCTACACCTTC. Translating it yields CASSPWTGYTF.

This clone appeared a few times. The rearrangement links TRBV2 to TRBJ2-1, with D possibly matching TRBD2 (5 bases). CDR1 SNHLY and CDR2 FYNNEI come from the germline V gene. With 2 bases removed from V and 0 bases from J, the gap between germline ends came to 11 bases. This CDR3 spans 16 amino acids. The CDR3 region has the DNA TGTGCCAGCAGTGAACTAGCACCAAGCTCCTACAATGAGCAGTTCTTC. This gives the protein CASSELAPSSYNEQFF. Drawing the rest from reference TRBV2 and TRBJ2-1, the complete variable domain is EPEVTQTPSHQVTQMGQEVILRCVPISNHLYFYWYRQILGQKVEFLVSFYNNEISEKSEIFDDQFSVERPDGSNFTLKIRSTKLEDSAMYFCASSELAPSSYNEQFFGPGTRLTVL.

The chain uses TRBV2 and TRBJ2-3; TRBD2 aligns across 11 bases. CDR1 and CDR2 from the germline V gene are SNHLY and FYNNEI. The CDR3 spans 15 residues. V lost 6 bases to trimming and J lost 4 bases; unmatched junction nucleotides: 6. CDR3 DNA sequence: TGTGCCAGCAGGGGGACTAGCGGATTTTCAGATACGCAGTATTTT. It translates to CASRGTSGFSDTQYF.

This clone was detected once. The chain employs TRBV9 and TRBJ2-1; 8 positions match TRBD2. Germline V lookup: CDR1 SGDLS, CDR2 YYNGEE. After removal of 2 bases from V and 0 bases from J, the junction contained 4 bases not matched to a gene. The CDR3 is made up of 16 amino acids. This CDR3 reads CASSVGSGNSYNEQFF. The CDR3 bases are TGTGCCAGCAGCGTGGGTAGCGGGAACTCCTACAATGAGCAGTTCTTC.

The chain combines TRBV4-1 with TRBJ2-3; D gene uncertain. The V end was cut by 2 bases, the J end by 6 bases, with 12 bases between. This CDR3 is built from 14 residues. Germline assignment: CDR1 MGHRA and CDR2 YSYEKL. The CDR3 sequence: CASSQMLASDTQYF. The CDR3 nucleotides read TGCGCCAGCAGCCAAATGTTAGCCTCGGATACGCAGTATTTT.

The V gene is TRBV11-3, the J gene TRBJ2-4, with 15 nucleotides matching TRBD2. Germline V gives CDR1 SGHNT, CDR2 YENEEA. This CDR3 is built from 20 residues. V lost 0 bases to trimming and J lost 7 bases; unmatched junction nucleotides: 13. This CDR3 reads CASSLDPARTSGRVRNIQYF. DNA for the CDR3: TGTGCCAGCAGCTTAGACCCAGCTCGGACTAGCGGGAGGGTCAGGAACATTCAGTACTTC. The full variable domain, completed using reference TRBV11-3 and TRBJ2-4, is EAGVVQSPRYKIIEKKQPVAFWCNPISGHNTLYWYLQNLGQGPELLIRYENEEAVDDSQLPKDRFSAERLKGVDSTLKIQPAELGDSAVYLCASSLDPARTSGRVRNIQYFGAGTRLSVL.

CDR3 coding DNA: TGTGCCAGCAAGACAGGGAATCAGCCCCAGCATTTT. It codes for CASKTGNQPQHF. The chain recombines TRBV6-5 with TRBJ1-5, with 7 bases aligning to TRBD1. This CDR3 region has 12 residues. The J segment lost 4 bases and the V segment lost 7 bases, leaving 1 base of the junction unmatched. The germline V gene has CDR1 MNHEY and CDR2 SVGAGI.

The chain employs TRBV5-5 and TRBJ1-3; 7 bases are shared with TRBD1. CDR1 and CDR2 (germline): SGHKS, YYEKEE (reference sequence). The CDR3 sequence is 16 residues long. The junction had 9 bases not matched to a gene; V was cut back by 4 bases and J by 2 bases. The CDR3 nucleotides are TGTGCCAGCAGCGTGTTCCAGGGGGGAGCTGGAAACACCATATATTTT. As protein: CASSVFQGGAGNTIYF.

The CDR3 DNA is TGTGCCAGCAGATGGACAGGGGGAGATGAAAAACTGTTTTTT. As protein: CASRWTGGDEKLFF. The J gene is TRBJ1-4, the V gene TRBV28; 10 bases are a match to TRBD1. CDR3 size: 14 residues. Per the germline V gene, CDR1 is MDHEN and CDR2 is SYDVKM. J was trimmed by 6 bases and V by 6 bases; bases with no gene match: 4.

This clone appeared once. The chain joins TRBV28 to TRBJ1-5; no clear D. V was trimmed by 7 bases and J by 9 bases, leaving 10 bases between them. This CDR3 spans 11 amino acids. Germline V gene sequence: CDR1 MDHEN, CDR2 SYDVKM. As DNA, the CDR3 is TGTGCCAGCACAGGCTCGTCGCCCCAGCATTTT. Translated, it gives CASTGSSPQHF.

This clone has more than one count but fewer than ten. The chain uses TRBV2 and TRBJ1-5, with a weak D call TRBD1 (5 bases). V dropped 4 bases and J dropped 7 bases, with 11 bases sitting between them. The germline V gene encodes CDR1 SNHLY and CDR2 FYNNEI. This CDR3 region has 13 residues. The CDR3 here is CASSVEGLQPQHF. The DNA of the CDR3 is TGTGCCAGCAGTGTGGAGGGGCTGCAGCCCCAGCATTTT.

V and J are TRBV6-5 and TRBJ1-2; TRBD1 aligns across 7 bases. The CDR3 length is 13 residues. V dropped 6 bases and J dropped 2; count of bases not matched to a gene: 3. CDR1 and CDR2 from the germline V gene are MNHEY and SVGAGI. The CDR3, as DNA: TGTGCCAGCAGCCCGACAGGGAACTATGGCTACACCTTC. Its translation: CASSPTGNYGYTF.

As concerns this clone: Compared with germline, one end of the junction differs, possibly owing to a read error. CDR3 sequence (DNA): TGTGCTAGCAGCCCGAGAGCTCTAGCGGGCGGGGAGCTGTTTTTT. Residues: CASSPRALAGGELFF. The chain is built from TRBV7-7 and TRBJ2-2; 8 nucleotides line up with TRBD2. The CDR3 loop spans 15 amino acids. CDR1 is SSHAT and CDR2 is FNYEAQ in the germline V gene (reference sequence).

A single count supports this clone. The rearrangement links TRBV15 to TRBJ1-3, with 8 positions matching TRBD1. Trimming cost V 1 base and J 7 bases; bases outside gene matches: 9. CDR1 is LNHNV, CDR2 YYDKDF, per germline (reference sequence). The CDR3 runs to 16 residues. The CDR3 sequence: CATSRARGQGSNTIYF. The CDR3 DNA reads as TGTGCCACCAGCAGAGCACGCGGACAGGGTTCCAACACCATATATTTT. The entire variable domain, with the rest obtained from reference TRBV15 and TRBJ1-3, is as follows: DAMVIQNPRYQVTQFGKPVTLSCSQTLNHNVMYWYQQKSSQAPKLLFHYYDKDFNNEADTPDNFQSRRPNTSFCFLDIRSPGLGDTAMYLCATSRARGQGSNTIYFGEGSWLTVV.

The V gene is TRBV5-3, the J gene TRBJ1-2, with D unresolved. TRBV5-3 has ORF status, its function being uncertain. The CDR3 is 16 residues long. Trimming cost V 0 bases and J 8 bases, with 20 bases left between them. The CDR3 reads CARSLAHGNTSGGYTF. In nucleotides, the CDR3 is TGTGCCAGAAGCTTGGCCCACGGGAATACGAGTGGAGGCTACACCTTC.

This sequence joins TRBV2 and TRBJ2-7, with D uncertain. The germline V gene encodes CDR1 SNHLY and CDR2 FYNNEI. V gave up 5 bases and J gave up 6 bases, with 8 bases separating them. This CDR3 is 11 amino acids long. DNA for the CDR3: TGTGCCAGCAGTTTCATGCGCGAGCAGTACTTC. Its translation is CASSFMREQYF.